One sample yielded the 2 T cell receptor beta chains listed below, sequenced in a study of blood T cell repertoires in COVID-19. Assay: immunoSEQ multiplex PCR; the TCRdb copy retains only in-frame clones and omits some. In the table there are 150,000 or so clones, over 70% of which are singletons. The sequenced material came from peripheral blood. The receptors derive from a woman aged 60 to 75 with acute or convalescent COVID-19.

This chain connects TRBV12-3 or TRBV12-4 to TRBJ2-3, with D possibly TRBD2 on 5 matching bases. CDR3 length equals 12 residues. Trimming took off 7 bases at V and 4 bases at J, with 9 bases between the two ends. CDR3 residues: CASTSRSDTQYF. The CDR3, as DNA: TGTGCCAGCACTAGCCGATCAGATACGCAGTATTTT.

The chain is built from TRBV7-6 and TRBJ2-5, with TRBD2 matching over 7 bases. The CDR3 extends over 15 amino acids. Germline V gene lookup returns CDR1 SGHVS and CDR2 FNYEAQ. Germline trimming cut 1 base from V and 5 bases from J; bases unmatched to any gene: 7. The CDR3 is CASSLGPGGLETQYF. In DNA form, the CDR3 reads TGTGCCAGCAGCTTAGGGCCGGGGGGTTTGGAGACCCAGTACTTC.